This T cell receptor (beta chain) appears in the sequencing data of a study of T cells after yellow fever vaccination (dated 2019 in TCRdb). Regarding the study in general: Libraries from fractions with low cell numbers were prepared with the SMART-Seq v4 Ultra Low Input RNA kit. Blood was collected at multiple timepoints before and after primary and secondary immunization, and bulk PBMC replicates and cell subsets were isolated. The cohort comprised two healthy male donors, one aged 18 to 30 and one aged 30 to 39 years. Bulk TCR alpha and beta repertoires were sequenced longitudinally to track T-cell clones before and after primary and booster YFV17D yellow fever vaccination. The study at large found these results: The secondary T-cell response was found to be weaker but faster than the primary response, with a peak reached on day 5 rather than on day 15. Only a couple of donors were included in the study, so the extent to which the findings can be generalized is limited. Most clones expanded after primary vaccination (about 95% of CD4 and 70% to 90% of CD8) were re-detected after the booster, suggesting that broad memory maintenance occurred. FACS-sorted repertoires could contain abundant contaminating clonotypes from the bulk population, so computational filtering was required. A small share of clonotypes occurred in both CD4 and CD8 compartments, likely arising from convergent recombination.

In the paper's terms, the treatment or condition label means: live attenuated yellow fever vaccine strain. At each blood-draw timepoint, two biological replicates of bulk PBMCs were obtained. A standard Ficoll-Paque protocol was used to isolate PBMCs from peripheral blood. TriZol was used to extract RNA from bulk PBMCs, CD4 and CD8 fractions, and dextramer-positive and dextramer-negative fractions. V is pruned by 4 bases and J by 8 bases, leaving 5 bases of the junction without a gene match. Counted from cysteine to phenylalanine, this CDR3 has 12 amino acids. The sequence is cut down to CDR3 DNA, 36 bases in frame from base 1. CDR1 and CDR2, per the germline V gene (reference sequence), are DFQATT and SNEGSKA. In regard to this clonotype: What antigen it recognizes has not been identified. Base quality data are lacking; no much larger clone is found one base away.

TCR cDNA was synthesized by 5'RACE template switching, which introduced a universal primer site and unique molecular identifiers. Priming of cDNA synthesis was performed from both the TCR alpha and TCR beta constant segments. Library amplification involved two PCR steps, and the second step added sample barcodes and sequencing adapters. Libraries were sequenced on Illumina HiSeq 2500 (2x100 bp) or NovaSeq (2x150 bp). Concerning the study's data processing: MIGEC was used to demultiplex reads and collapse the reads into UMI consensus sequences, and MiXCR was used for V(D)J alignment. Vaccine-responding clonotypes were defined with edgeR using replicate PBMC samples, requiring FDR below 0.01 and a log2 fold change above 5 up to day 15. Each bulk clonotype was labeled CD4 or CD8 based on which sequenced repertoire, CD4 or CD8, contained the clonotype at higher abundance. Through fastp at Q25 and MiXCR, TCRdb rebuilt clones from the public reads, retaining in-frame beta chains. Records with the same CDR3 protein are collapsed into one entry carrying the most frequent genes and DNA. TCRdb, rather than the study authors, made the V and J calls. The sample contains just under 600,000 distinct CDR3 sequences, approximately 12% of them found a single time. The ten largest clones represent about an eighth of the sample.

The sample was PBMCs, taken on the day of the yellow fever booster vaccination. The receptor was isolated from a man aged 25 to 45 who received the YFV17D yellow fever vaccine. In this chain, TRBV20-1 is recombined with TRBJ2-7, and 10 junctional nucleotides match TRBD1. The CDR3 protein: CSANRDRGKQYF. The nucleotide sequence is given as TGCAGTGCTAACCGGGACAGGGGCAAGCAGTACTTC.